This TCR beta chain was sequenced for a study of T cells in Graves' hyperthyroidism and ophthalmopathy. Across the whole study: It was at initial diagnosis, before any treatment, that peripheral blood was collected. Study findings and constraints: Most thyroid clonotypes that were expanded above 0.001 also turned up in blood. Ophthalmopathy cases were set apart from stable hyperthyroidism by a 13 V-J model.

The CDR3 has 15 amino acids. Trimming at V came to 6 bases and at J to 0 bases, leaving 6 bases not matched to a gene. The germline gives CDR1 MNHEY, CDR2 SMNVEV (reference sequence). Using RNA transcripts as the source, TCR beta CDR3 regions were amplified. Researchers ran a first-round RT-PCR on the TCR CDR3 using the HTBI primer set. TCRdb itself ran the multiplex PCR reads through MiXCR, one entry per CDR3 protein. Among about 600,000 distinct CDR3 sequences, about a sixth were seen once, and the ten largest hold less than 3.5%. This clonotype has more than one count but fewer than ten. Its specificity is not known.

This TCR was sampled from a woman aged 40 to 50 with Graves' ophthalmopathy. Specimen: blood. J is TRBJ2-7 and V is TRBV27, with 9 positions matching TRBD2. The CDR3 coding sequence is TGTGCCAGCAGACCAAGCGGGAGGTTCTCCTACGAGCAGTACTTC. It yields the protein CASRPSGRFSYEQYF.